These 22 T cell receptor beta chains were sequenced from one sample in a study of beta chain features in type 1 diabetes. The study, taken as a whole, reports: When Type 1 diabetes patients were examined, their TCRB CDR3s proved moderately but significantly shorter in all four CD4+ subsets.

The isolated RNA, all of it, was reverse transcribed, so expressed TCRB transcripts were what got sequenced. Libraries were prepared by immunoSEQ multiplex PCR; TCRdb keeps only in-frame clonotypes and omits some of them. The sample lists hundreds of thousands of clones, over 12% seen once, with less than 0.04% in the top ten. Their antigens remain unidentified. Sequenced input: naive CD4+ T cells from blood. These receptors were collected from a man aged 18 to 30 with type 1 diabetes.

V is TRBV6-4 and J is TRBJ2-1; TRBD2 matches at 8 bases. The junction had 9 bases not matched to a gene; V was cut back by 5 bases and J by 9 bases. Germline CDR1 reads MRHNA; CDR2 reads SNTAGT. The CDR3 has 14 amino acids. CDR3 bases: TGTGCCAGCAGTCCCGAGCGGGAGAGGAGTGAGCAGTTCTTC. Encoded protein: CASSPERERSEQFF.

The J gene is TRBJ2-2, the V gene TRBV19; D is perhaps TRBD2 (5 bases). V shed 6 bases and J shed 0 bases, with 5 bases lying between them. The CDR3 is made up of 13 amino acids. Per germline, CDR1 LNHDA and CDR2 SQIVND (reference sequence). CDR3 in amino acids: CASSGTNTGELFF. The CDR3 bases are TGTGCCAGTAGCGGGACGAACACCGGGGAGCTGTTTTTT.

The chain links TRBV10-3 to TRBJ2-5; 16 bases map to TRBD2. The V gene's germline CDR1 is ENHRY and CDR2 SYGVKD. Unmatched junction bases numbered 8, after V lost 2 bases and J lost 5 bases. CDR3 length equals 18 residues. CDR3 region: CAISEPHPGLAGGETQYF. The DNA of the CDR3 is TGTGCCATCAGTGAGCCCCACCCGGGACTAGCGGGGGGGGAGACCCAGTACTTC.

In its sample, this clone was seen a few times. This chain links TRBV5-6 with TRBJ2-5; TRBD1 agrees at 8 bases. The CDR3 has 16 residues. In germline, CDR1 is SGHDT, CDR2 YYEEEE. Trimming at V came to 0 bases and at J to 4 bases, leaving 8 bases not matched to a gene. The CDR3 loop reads CASSLDRTGRLETQYF. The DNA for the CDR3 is TGTGCCAGCAGCTTGGATCGGACAGGGAGGTTAGAGACCCAGTACTTC.

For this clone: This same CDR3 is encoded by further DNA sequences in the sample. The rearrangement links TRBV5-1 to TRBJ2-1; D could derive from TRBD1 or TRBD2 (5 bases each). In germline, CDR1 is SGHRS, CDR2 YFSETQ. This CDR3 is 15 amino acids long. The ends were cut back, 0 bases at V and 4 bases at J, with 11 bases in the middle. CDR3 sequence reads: CASSLGGGTYNEQFF. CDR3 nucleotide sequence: TGCGCCAGCAGCTTGGGTGGGGGAACTTACAATGAGCAGTTCTTC.

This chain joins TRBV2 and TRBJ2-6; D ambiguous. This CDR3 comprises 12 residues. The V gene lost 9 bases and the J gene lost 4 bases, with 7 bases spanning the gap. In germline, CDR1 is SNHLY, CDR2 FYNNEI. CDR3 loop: CARQTGANVLTF. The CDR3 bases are TGTGCCAGACAAACCGGGGCCAACGTCCTGACTTTC.

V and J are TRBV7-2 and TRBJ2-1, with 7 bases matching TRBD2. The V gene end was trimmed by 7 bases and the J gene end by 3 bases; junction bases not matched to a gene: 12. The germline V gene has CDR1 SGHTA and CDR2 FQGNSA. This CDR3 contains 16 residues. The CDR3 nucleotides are TGTGCCAGCACCACTGTGGTGGTAGCGGGCTACAATGAGCAGTTCTTC. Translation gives CASTTVVVAGYNEQFF.

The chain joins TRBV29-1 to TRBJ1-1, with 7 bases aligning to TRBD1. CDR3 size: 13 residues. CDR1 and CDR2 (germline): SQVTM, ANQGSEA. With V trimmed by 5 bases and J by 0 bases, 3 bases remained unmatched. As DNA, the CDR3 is TGCAGCGTTTCGGGACAGATGAACACTGAAGCTTTCTTT. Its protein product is CSVSGQMNTEAFF.

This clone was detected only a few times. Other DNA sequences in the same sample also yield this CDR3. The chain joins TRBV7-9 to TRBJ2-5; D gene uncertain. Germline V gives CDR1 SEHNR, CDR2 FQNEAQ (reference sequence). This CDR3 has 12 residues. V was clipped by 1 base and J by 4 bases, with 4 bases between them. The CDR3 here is CASSLGRETQYF. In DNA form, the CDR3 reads TGTGCCAGCAGCTTAGGTCGAGAGACCCAGTACTTC.

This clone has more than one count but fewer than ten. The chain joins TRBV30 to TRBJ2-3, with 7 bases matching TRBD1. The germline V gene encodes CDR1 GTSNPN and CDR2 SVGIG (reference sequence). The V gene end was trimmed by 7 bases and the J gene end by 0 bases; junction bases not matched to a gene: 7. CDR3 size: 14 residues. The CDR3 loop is CASHGTVSTDTQYF. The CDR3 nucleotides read TGTGCCTCACATGGGACAGTCAGCACAGATACGCAGTATTTT.

As DNA, the CDR3 is TGCGCCAGCAGCCAAGATTTGGGGGGAGATGGCTACACCTTC. It is translated as CASSQDLGGDGYTF. V is TRBV4-1 and J is TRBJ1-2; a weak D match, TRBD1 (5 bases). There are 14 residues in the CDR3. The ends were cut back, 0 bases at V and 6 bases at J, with 11 bases in the middle. CDR1 is MGHRA and CDR2 is YSYEKL in the germline V gene.

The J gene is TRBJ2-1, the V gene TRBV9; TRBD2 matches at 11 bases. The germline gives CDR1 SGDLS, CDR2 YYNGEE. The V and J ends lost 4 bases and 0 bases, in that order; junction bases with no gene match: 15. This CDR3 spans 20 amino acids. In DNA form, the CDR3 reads TGTGCCAGCAGCCCCCGCATAGCGGGAGGGAGCAGGGCCTCCTACAATGAGCAGTTCTTC. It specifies CASSPRIAGGSRASYNEQFF.

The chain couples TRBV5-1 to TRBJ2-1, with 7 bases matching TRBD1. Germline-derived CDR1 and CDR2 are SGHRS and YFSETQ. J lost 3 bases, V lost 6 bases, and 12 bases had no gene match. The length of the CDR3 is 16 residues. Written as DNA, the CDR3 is TGCGCCAGCAAATTCGGCCGGACAGGACGCTACAATGAGCAGTTCTTC. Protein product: CASKFGRTGRYNEQFF.

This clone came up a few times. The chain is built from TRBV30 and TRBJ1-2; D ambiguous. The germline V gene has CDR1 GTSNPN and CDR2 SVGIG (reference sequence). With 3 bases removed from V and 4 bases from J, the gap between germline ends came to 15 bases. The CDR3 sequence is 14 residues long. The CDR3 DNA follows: TGTGCCTGGAGCTTACTCATTCAAACCTATGGCTACACCTTC. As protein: CAWSLLIQTYGYTF. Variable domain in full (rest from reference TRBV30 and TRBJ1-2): SQTIHQWPATLVQPVGSPLSLECTVEGTSNPNLYWYRQAAGRGLQLLFYSVGIGQISSEVPQNLSASRPQDRQFILSSKKLLLSDSGFYLCAWSLLIQTYGYTFGSGTRLTVV.

The CDR3 nucleotides read TGTGCCAGCAGCTTCCCGGAGGGGACTGGGGCCAACGTCCTGACTTTC. Translation gives CASSFPEGTGANVLTF. The rearrangement links TRBV6-6 to TRBJ2-6; tentative D call: TRBD2 (6 bases). Germline CDR1 is MNHNY and CDR2 is SVGAGI (reference sequence). V gave up 6 bases and J gave up 2 bases, with 14 bases separating them. The CDR3 has 16 residues.

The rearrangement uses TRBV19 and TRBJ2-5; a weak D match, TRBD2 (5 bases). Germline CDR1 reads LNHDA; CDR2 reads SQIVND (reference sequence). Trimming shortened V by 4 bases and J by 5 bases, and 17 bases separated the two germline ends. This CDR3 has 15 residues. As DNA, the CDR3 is TGTGCCAGTAGTAATTCACTAGTCCTAACGGAGACCCAGTACTTC. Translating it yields CASSNSLVLTETQYF.

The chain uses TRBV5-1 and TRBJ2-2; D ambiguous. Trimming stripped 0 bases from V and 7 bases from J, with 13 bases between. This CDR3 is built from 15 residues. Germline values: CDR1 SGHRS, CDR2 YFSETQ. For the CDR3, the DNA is TGCGCCAGCAGCTTGGCAAGGGTGGTCCTCGGGGAGCTGTTTTTT. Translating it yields CASSLARVVLGELFF.

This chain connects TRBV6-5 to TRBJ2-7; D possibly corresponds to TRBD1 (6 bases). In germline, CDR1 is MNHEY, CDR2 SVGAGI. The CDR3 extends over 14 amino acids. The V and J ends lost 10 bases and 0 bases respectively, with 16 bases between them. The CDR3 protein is CATIDRIFSYEQYF. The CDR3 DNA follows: TGTGCCACCATAGACAGGATCTTCTCCTACGAGCAGTACTTC.

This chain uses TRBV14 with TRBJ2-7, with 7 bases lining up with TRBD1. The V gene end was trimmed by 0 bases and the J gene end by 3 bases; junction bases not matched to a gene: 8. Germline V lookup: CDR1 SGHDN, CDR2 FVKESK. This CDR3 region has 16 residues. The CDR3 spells CASSQDYRGPDYEQYF. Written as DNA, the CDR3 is TGTGCCAGCAGCCAAGACTACAGGGGACCCGACTACGAGCAGTACTTC.

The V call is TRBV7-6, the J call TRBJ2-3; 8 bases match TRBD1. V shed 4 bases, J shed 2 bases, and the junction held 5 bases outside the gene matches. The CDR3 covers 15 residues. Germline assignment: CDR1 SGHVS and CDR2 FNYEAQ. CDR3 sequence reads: CASSSGQGYTDTQYF. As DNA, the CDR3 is TGTGCCAGCAGCTCCGGACAGGGATACACAGATACGCAGTATTTT.

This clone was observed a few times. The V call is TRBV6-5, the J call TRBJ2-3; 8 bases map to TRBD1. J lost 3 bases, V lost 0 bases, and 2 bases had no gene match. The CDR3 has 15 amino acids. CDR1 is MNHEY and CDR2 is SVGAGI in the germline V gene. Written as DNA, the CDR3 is TGTGCCAGCAGTTACTCGTACAGGGGGACAGATACGCAGTATTTT. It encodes CASSYSYRGTDTQYF.

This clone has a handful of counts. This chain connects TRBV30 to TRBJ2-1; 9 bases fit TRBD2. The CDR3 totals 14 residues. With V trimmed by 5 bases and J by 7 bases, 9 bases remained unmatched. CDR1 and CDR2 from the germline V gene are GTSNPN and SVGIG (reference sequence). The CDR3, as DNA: TGTGCCTGGTGCCCGACTAGCGGCGGTAATGAGCAGTTCTTC. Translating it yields CAWCPTSGGNEQFF.